Described below is a single TCR beta chain sequence and its context. The sample originates from a study of blood T cell repertoires in COVID-19. In the study overall: T cells, B-cell-depleted T cells, or PBMCs provided the cDNA or gDNA that served as material.

Original methodology: The assay estimated nucleated cells by amplifying reference gene primers. Generated by immunoSEQ multiplex PCR, the TCRdb table keeps only in-frame clones and is missing some. V, J and clone size are taken as reported in that table, and D and trimming were inferred from the DNA itself. The sample yields about 200,000 clones, around 90% seen once. The germline gives CDR1 SGHTA, CDR2 FQGNSA. V dropped 4 bases and J dropped 0; count of bases not matched to a gene: 3. This CDR3 spans 16 amino acids. Sequencing was done on a sample of peripheral blood. This chain joins TRBV7-2 and TRBJ2-3; TRBD2 matches at 11 bases. The receptor was isolated from a man aged 55 to 70 who had recovered from COVID-19. For the CDR3, the DNA is TGTGCCAGCAGCTCGCGGACTAGCGGGAGCACAGATACGCAGTATTTT. It specifies CASSSRTSGSTDTQYF.